A selection of T cell receptor beta chains follows, all from one sample in a study of T cells expressing NK-cell markers. TCRdb derives one entry per CDR3 protein from the 5' RACE reads, leaving out DNA. In all, the sample yields 400,000 to 550,000 distinct CDR3 sequences. The sample comprised blood T cells: a sorted CD56 or NKG2C T cell subset, CD4+ or CD8+ T cells, or bulk PBMC T cells (not recorded which). These TCRs come from a woman aged 18 to 75 in good health. Each CDR3 is given with its conserved first and last residue.

CDR3 protein,J gene,V gene
CASGPDRWGTDTQYF,TRBJ2-3,TRBV12-5
CASSSGRYNEKLFF,TRBJ1-4,TRBV6-5
CASSSRYGVNTEAFF,TRBJ1-1,TRBV6-5
CASSERGNQPQHF,TRBJ1-5,TRBV6-4
CASNFRGGEQYF,TRBJ2-7,TRBV2
CASSAGLGSYEQYF,TRBJ2-7,TRBV11-2
CSVSEVTGELFF,TRBJ2-2,TRBV29-1
CASSITTSGIYEQYF,TRBJ2-7,TRBV19
CASSLGRGATYEQYF,TRBJ2-7,TRBV7-2
CASSRAGTSGGNEQFF,TRBJ2-1,TRBV12-3/TRBV12-4
CASSPSARSATTGELFF,TRBJ2-2,TRBV11-2
CASSLGQGTGEQFF,TRBJ2-1,TRBV12-3/TRBV12-4
CASSQSAGSGDYGYTF,TRBJ1-2,TRBV3-1
CASSLMRGESEAFF,TRBJ1-1,TRBV7-2
CASSLDSKSKPQHF,TRBJ1-5,TRBV7-9
CSVERPGLATNTGELFF,TRBJ2-2,TRBV29-1
CASSVLGAEQFF,TRBJ2-1,TRBV5-6
CSANHRLPPPYTQYF,TRBJ2-3,TRBV20-1
CAWSVQFTEAFF,TRBJ1-1,TRBV30
CASKPGQGTGELFF,TRBJ2-2,TRBV6-1
CASRSGRADETQYF,TRBJ2-5,TRBV19
CASNPSGPHYNEQFF,TRBJ2-1,TRBV27
CASSSTSGRTYEQYF,TRBJ2-7,TRBV6-5
CASSVQGANNQPQHF,TRBJ1-5,TRBV19
CASSLAGGTDTQYF,TRBJ2-3,TRBV12-3/TRBV12-4
CASSPGTGGLGTEAFF,TRBJ1-1,TRBV5-4